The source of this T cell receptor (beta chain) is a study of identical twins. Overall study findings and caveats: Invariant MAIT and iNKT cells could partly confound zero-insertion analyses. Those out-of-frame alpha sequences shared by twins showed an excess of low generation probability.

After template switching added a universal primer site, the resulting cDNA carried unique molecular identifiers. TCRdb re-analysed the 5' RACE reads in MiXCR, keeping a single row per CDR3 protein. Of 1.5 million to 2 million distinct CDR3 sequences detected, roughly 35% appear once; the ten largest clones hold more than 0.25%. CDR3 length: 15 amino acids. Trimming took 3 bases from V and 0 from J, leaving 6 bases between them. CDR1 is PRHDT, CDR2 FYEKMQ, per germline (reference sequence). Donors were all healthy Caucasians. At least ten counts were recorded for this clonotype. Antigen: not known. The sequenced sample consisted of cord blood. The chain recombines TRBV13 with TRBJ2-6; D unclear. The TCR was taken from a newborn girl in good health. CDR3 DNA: TGTGCCAGCAGCTTGTCTAACTCTGGGGCCAACGTCCTGACTTTC. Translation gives CASSLSNSGANVLTF.